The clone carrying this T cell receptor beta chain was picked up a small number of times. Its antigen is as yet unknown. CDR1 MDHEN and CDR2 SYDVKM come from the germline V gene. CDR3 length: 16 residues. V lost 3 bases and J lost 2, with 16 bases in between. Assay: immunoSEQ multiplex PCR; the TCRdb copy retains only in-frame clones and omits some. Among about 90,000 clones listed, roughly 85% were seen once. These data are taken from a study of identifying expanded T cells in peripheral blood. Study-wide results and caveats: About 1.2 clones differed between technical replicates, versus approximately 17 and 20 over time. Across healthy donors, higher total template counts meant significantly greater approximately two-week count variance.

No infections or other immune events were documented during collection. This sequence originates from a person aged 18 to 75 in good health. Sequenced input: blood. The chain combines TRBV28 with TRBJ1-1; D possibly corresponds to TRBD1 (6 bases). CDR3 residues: CASSLTLRTVNTEAFF. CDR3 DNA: TGTGCCAGCAGTTTGACACTGCGGACAGTCAACACTGAAGCTTTCTTT.